Listed below are T cell receptor beta chains from one sample, sequenced in a study of patients and donors after allogeneic stem cell transplantation. TCRdb re-derived calls from the RT-PCR reads in MiXCR, one entry per CDR3 protein. Of under 170,000 distinct CDR3 sequences in the sample, roughly two fifths were seen once. The specimen sequenced was blood, either unsorted or a sorted T cell fraction (not recorded which). The receptors shown here come from a human donor who was either an allogeneic HSCT recipient or a stem cell or donor lymphocyte infusion donor (not recorded which). It is not recorded whose cells these are; they may come from a transplant donor. Each CDR3 is given with its conserved first and last residue. D genes are given only for firm matches. Only part of the rows carry a size: once, few, many, or a class if the clone is expanded.

d_gene	len	v_gene	abundance	j_gene	CDR3aa	CDR3nt
NA	15	TRBV5-5	many	TRBJ1-4	CASSLAGASNEKLFF	TGTGCCAGCAGCTTGGCGGGGGCGTCTAATGAAAAACTGTTTTTT
NA	13	TRBV5-1	few	TRBJ2-5	CASGGAEQETQYF	TGCGCCAGCGGGGGGGCCGAGCAAGAGACCCAGTACTTC
NA	15	TRBV7-2	NA	TRBJ2-3	CASSLGGIRTDTQYF	TGTGCCAGCAGCTTAGGAGGGATCCGCACAGATACGCAGTATTTT
NA	14	TRBV3-1	NA	TRBJ2-1	CASSLGDWDNEQFF	TGTGCCAGCAGCCTGGGGGACTGGGACAATGAGCAGTTCTTC
NA	14	TRBV7-9	NA	TRBJ1-2	CASSLAMGAYGYTF	TGTGCCAGCAGCTTAGCGATGGGAGCGTATGGCTACACCTTC
NA	13	TRBV4-3	NA	TRBJ2-7	CASSQVATREQYF	TGCGCCAGCAGCCAAGTGGCGACCCGCGAGCAGTACTTC
TRBD1	13	TRBV3-1	NA	TRBJ1-1	CASRRGQGTEAFF	TGTGCCAGCAGAAGGGGGCAGGGGACTGAAGCTTTCTTT
NA	14	TRBV28	NA	TRBJ1-6	CASSLSRAYSPLHF	TGTGCCAGCAGTTTATCCAGGGCCTATTCACCCCTCCACTTT
TRBD1	17	TRBV12-3/TRBV12-4	few	TRBJ2-6	CASTYRGPTSGANVLTF	TGTGCCAGCACTTACAGGGGACCAACCTCTGGGGCCAACGTCCTGACTTTC
NA	13	TRBV3-1	NA	TRBJ1-5	CASSQTPRGPQHF	TGTGCCAGCAGCCAAACCCCACGGGGCCCCCAGCATTTT
TRBD2	15	TRBV15	NA	TRBJ2-7	CATSRVREGLNEQYF	TGTGCCACCAGCAGAGTCCGGGAGGGGTTAAACGAGCAGTACTTC
TRBD1	18	TRBV7-8	NA	TRBJ1-5	CASSLRDRALFGNQPQHF	TGTGCCAGCAGCCTCCGGGACAGGGCTTTATTTGGCAATCAGCCCCAGCATTTT
TRBD2	16	TRBV4-3	NA	TRBJ2-2	CASREGLAGITGELFF	TGCGCCAGCAGGGAGGGACTAGCGGGGATCACCGGGGAGCTGTTTTTT
NA	15	TRBV5-5	NA	TRBJ1-5	CASSSRGLRNQPQHF	TGTGCCAGCAGTAGCCGGGGATTACGGAATCAGCCCCAGCATTTT